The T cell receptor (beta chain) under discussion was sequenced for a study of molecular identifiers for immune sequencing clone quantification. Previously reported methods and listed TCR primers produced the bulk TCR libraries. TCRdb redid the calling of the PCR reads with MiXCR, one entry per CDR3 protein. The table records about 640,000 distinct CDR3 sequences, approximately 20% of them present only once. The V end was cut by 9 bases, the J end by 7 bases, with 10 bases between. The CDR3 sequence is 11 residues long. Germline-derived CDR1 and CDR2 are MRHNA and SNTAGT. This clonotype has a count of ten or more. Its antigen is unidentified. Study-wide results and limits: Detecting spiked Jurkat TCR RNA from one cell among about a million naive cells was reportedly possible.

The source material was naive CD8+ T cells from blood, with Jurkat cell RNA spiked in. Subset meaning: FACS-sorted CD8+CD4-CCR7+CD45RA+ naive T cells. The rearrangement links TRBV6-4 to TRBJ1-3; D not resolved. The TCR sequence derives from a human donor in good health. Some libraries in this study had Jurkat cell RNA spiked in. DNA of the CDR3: TGTGCCAGGCAGGATTCCAACACCATATATTTT. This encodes CARQDSNTIYF.